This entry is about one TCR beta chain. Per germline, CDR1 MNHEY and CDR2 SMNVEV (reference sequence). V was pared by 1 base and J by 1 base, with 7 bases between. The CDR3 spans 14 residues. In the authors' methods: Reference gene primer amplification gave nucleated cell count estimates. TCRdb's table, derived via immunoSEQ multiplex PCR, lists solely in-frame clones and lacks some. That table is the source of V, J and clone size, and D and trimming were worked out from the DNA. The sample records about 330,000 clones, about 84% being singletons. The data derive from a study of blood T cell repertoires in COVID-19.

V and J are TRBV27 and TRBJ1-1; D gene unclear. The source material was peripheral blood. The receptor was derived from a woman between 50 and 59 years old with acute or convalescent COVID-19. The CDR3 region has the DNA TGTGCCAGCAGTTTATGGGCCAGGAACACTGAAGCTTTCTTT. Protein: CASSLWARNTEAFF.